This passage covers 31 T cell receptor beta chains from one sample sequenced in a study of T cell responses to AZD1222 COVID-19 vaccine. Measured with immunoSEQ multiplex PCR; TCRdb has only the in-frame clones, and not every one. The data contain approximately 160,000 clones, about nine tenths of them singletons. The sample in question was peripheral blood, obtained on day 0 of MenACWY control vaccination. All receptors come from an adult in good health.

The CDR3 spells CASSPDLGRNTGELFF. The DNA of the CDR3 is TGTGCCAGCTCACCGGATCTCGGGAGGAACACCGGGGAGCTGTTTTTT. The gene calls are TRBV18 and TRBJ2-2; weak D call: TRBD2 (6 bases). Germline loops: CDR1 KGHSH, CDR2 LQKENI. The CDR3 is 16 amino acids. Trimming removed 3 bases at V and 1 base at J, with 12 bases between.

CDR3 coding DNA: TGTGCCAGCAGCTCATCCGGGGTCAGTTATAGCAATCAGCCCCAGCATTTT. Translated: CASSSSGVSYSNQPQHF. This chain uses TRBV5-8 with TRBJ1-5, with unresolved D. The CDR3 covers 17 residues. In germline, CDR1 is SGHTS, CDR2 YDEGEE. V lost 3 bases, J lost 0 bases, and 16 bases lay in between.

DNA for the CDR3: TGTGCCAGCAGCGACGGACCCTATGGCTACACCTTC. This encodes CASSDGPYGYTF. The chain recombines TRBV6-2 or TRBV6-3 with TRBJ1-2; D is uncertain. The CDR3 is 12 amino acids. CDR1 and CDR2 (germline): MNHEY, SVGEGT. V lost 6 bases and J lost 4, with 9 bases in between.

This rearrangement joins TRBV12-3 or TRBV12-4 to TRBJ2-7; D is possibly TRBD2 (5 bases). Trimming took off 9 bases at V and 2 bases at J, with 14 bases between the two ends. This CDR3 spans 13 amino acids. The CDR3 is CASAPGITYEQYF. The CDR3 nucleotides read TGTGCCAGTGCTCCGGGAATTACCTACGAGCAGTACTTC.

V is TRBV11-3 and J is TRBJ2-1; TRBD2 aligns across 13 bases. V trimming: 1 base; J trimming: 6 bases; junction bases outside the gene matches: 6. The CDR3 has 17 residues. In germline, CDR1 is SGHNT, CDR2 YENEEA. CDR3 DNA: TGTGCCAGCAGCTTAGTCGGAACTAGCGGGGGGGGCAATGAGCAGTTCTTC. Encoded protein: CASSLVGTSGGGNEQFF.

The CDR3 sequence is CAISAATGGPSNQPQHF. The CDR3 DNA follows: TGTGCCATCAGTGCGGCAACGGGAGGCCCTAGCAATCAGCCCCAGCATTTT. V is TRBV10-3 and J is TRBJ1-5; the D is unclear. The CDR3 has 17 amino acids. Trimming took off 4 bases at V and 0 bases at J, with 16 bases between the two ends. Germline V gene sequence: CDR1 ENHRY, CDR2 SYGVKD.

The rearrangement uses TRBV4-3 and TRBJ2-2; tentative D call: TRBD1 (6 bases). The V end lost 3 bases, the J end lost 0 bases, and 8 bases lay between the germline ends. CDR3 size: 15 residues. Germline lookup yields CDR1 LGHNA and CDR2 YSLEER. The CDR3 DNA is TGCGCCAGCAGCCATCAGGGGCCGAACACCGGGGAGCTGTTTTTT. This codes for CASSHQGPNTGELFF.

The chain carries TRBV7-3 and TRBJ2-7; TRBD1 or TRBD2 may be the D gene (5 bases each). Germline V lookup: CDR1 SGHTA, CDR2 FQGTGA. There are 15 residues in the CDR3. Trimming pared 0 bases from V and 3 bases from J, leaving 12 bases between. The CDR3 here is CASSLTGVGGYEQYF. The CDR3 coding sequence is TGTGCCAGCAGCTTAACCGGGGTTGGGGGCTACGAGCAGTACTTC.

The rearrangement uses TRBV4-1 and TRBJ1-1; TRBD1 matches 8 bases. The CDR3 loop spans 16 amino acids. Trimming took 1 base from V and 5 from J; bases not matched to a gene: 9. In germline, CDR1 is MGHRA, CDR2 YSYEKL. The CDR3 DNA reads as TGCGCCAGCAGCCAAGGAATCAGGGGGCGGGATACTGAAGCTTTCTTT. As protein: CASSQGIRGRDTEAFF.

The chain's CDR3 is CASSFAGNSNQPQHF. The CDR3 DNA reads TGTGCCAGCAGTTTCGCAGGTAATAGCAATCAGCCCCAGCATTTT. V is TRBV28 and J is TRBJ1-5; D is undetermined. Trimming stripped 3 bases from V and 0 bases from J, with 9 bases between. The germline V gene has CDR1 MDHEN and CDR2 SYDVKM. This CDR3 comprises 15 residues.

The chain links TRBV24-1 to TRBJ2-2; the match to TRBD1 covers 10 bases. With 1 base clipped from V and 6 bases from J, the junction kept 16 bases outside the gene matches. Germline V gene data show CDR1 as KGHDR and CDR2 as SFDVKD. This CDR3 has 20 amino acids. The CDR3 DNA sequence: TGTGCCACCAGTGATTTTGTCGGGACAGGGGAGATCACGTGCGCCGGGGAGCTGTTTTTT. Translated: CATSDFVGTGEITCAGELFF.

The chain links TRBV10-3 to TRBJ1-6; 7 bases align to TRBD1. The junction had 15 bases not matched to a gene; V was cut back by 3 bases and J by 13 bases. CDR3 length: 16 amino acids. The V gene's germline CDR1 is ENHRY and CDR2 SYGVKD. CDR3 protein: CAISEDQTGALNPLHF. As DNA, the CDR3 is TGTGCCATCAGTGAAGACCAAACAGGGGCGCTAAACCCCCTCCACTTT.

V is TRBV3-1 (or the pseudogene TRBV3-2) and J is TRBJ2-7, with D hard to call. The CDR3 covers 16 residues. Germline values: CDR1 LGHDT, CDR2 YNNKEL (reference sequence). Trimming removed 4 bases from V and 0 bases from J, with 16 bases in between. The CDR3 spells CASSRCFSPTSYEQYF. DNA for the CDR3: TGTGCCAGCAGCCGGTGTTTCTCGCCGACCTCCTACGAGCAGTACTTC.

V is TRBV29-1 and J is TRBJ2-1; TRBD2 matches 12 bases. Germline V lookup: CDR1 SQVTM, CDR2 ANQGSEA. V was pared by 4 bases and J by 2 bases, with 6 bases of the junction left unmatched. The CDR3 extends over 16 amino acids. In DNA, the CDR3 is TGCAGCGTTGGACTAGCGGGGGCCCAAACCTACAATGAGCAGTTCTTC. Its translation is CSVGLAGAQTYNEQFF.

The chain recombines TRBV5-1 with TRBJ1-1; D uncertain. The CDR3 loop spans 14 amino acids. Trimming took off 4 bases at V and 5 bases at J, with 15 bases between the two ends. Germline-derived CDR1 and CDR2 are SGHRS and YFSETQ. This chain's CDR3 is CASSVTPGRTEAFF. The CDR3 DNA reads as TGCGCCAGCAGCGTCACACCGGGAAGGACTGAAGCTTTCTTT.

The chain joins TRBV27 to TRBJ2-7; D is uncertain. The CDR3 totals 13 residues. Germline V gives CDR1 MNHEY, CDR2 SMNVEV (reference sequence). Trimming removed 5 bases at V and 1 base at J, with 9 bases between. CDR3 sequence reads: CASSSLGSYEQYF. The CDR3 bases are TGTGCCAGCAGTAGTCTCGGGTCCTACGAGCAGTACTTC.

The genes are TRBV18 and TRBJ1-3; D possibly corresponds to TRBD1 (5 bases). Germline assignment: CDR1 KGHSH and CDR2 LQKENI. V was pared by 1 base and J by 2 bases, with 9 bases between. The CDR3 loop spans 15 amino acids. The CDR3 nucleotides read TGTGCCAGCTCACCACTCGGGGCGCCTGGAAACACCATATATTTT. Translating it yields CASSPLGAPGNTIYF.

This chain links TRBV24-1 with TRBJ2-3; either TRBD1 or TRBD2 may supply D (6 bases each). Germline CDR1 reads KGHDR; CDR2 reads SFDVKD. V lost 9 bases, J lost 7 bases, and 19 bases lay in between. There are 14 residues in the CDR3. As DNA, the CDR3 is TGTGCCACCGGGTTAGGAGGGGGAGACAATACGCAGTATTTT. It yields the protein CATGLGGGDNTQYF.

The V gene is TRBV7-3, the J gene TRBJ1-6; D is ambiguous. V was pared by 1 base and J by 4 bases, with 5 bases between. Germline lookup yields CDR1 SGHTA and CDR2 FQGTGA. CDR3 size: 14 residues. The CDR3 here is CASSLKGYNSPLHF. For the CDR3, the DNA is TGTGCCAGCAGCTTAAAAGGTTATAATTCACCCCTCCACTTT.

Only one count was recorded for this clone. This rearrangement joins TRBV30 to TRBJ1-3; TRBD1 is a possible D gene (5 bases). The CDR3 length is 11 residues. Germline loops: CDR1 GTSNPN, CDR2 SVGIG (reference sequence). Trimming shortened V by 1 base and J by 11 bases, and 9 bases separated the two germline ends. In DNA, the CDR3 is TGTGCCTGGAGTGAAGGGGACGCCATATATTTT. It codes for CAWSEGDAIYF.

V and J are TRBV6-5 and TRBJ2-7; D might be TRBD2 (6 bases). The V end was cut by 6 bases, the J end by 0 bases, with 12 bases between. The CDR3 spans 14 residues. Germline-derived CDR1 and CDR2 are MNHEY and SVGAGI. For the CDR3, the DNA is TGTGCCAGCAGCCGGGGACTCCTCTCCTACGAGCAGTACTTC. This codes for CASSRGLLSYEQYF.

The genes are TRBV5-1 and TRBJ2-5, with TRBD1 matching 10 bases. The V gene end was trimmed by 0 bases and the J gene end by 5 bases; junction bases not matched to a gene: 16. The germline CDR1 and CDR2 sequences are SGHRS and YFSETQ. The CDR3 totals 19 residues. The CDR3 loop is CASSLGLAGQGITGETQYF. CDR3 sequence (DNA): TGCGCCAGCAGCTTGGGTTTAGCGGGACAGGGGATTACTGGGGAGACCCAGTACTTC. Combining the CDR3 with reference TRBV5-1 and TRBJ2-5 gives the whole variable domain KAGVTQTPRYLIKTRGQQVTLSCSPISGHRSVSWYQQTPGQGLQFLFEYFSETQRNKGNFPGRFSGRQFSNSRSEMNVSTLELGDSALYLCASSLGLAGQGITGETQYFGPGTRLLVL.

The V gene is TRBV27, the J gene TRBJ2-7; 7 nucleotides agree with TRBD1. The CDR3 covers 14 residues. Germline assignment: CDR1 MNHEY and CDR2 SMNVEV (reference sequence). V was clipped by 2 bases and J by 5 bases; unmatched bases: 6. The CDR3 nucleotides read TGTGCCAGCAGTTTACGAGGGGGCGTGCACGAGCAGTACTTC. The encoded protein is CASSLRGGVHEQYF.

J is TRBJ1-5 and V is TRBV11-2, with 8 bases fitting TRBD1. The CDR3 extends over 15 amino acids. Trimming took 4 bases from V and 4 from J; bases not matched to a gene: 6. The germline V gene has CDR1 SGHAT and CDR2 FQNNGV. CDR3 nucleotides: TGTGCCAGCAGCTCGGGGACAGGCCTAAATCAGCCCCAGCATTTT. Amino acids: CASSSGTGLNQPQHF.

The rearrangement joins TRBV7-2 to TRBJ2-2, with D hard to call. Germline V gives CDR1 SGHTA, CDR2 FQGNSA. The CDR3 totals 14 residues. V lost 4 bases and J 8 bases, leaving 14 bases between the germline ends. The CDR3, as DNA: TGTGCCAGCAGCTCGACACCGTGGGCGGGGGAGCTGTTTTTT. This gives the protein CASSSTPWAGELFF.

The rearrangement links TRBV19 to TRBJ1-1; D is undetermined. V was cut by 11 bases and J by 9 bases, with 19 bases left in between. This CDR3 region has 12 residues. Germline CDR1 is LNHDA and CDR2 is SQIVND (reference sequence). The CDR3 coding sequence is TGTGCCGTAAGGCCCGTTGCGGCGCAAGCTTTCTTT. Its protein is CAVRPVAAQAFF.

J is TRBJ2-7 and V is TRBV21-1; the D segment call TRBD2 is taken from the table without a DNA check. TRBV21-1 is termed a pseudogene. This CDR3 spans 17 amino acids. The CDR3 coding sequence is TGTGCCAGCAGCAAAGGGTTGGAGGTCTCTGGGTCCTACGAGCAGTACTTC. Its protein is CASSKGLEVSGSYEQYF.

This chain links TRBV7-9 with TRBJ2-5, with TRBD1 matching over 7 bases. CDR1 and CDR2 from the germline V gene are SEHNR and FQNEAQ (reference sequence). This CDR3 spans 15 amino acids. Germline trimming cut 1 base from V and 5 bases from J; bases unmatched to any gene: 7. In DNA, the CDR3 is TGTGCCAGCAGCTTAGTCCGACAGGGTGGGGAGACCCAGTACTTC. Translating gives CASSLVRQGGETQYF.

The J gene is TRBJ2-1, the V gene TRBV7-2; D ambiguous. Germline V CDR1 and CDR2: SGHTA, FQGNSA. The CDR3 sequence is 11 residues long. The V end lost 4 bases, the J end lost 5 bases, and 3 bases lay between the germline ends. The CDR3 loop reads CASSSNNEQFF. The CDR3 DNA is TGTGCCAGCAGCTCAAACAATGAGCAGTTCTTC.

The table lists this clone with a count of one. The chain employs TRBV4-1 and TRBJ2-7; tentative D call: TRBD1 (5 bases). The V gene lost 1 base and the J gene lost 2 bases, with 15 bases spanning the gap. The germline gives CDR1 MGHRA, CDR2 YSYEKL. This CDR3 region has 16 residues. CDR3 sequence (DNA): TGCGCCAGCAGCCAAGTGACCACCCGGACAACCTACGAGCAGTACTTC. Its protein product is CASSQVTTRTTYEQYF.

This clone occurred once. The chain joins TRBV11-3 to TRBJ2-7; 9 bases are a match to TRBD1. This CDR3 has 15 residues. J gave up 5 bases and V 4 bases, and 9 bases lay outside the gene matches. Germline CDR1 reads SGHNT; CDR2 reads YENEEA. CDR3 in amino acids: CASSSADRGFHEQYF. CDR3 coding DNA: TGTGCCAGCAGCTCCGCCGACAGGGGGTTCCACGAGCAGTACTTC.